This TCR beta chain was documented in a study of blood T cell repertoires in COVID-19. About the research overall: The samples span acute and convalescent COVID-19 from the United States, Italy and Spain. T cells, B-cell-depleted T cells, or PBMCs provided the cDNA or gDNA that served as material.

Under the authors' procedure: Amplification from reference gene primers served as the basis for estimated nucleated cell counts. The data were produced by immunoSEQ multiplex PCR, yet TCRdb's version contains in-frame clones alone and is incomplete. The DNA gave D and trimming, while V, J and clone size come from that table. The table lists about 49,000 clones, 86% of them singletons. This CDR3 region has 17 residues. The V segment lost 2 bases and the J segment 0 bases; nucleotides outside the gene matches: 7. Germline CDR1 is SEHNR and CDR2 is FQNEAQ (reference sequence). Sequencing was performed on peripheral blood. This chain links TRBV7-9 with TRBJ1-3, with TRBD1 identical over 7 bases. The clonotype comes from a man aged 35 to 55 with active COVID-19. As DNA, the CDR3 is TGTGCCAGCAGCTTACAGGGGGGAACCTCCTCTGGAAACACCATATATTTT. This codes for CASSLQGGTSSGNTIYF.